What follows are 6 T cell receptor beta chains derived from one specimen sequenced in a study of T cell responses to AZD1222 COVID-19 vaccine. Profiling relied on immunoSEQ multiplex PCR, and the TCRdb table lists in-frame clones only, not all of them. The profile covers approximately 130,000 clones, with approximately 94% appearing a single time and approximately 3.4% taken by the ten largest. The specimen comprised peripheral blood, sampled on day 0 of AZD1222 vaccination. The receptors stem from an adult in good health.

This chain joins TRBV4-3 and TRBJ2-2, with 9 bases matching TRBD2. Germline V gene lookup returns CDR1 LGHNA and CDR2 YSLEER. V gave up 1 base and J gave up 2 bases; unmatched junction bases: 5. This CDR3 has 17 residues. The CDR3 DNA sequence: TGCGCCAGCAGCCAAGGGATAGCGGGAGATAACACCGGGGAGCTGTTTTTT. It yields the protein CASSQGIAGDNTGELFF.

The chain joins TRBV7-8 to TRBJ1-2; possible D gene TRBD1, 6 bases. V was clipped by 4 bases and J by 8 bases, with 20 bases between them. The CDR3 runs to 15 residues. From germline, CDR1 is SGHVS and CDR2 FQNEAQ. For the CDR3, the DNA is TGTGCCAGCAGCTCGCCGTCTAACAGGGTTGAGGGCTACACCTTC. It translates to CASSSPSNRVEGYTF.

The rearrangement uses TRBV28 and TRBJ1-5; TRBD1 agrees at 7 bases. The CDR3 is 15 residues long. V gave up 7 bases and J gave up 3 bases; unmatched junction bases: 9. Germline V gives CDR1 MDHEN, CDR2 SYDVKM. CDR3 sequence (DNA): TGTGCCAGCACGTACCCTACAGGGGCCAATCAGCCCCAGCATTTT. Translation gives CASTYPTGANQPQHF.

In this sample, this clone turned up once. The chain carries TRBV11-2 and TRBJ1-2; D is perhaps TRBD1 (6 bases). Looked up from germline, CDR1 is SGHAT and CDR2 is FQNNGV. The CDR3 has 15 amino acids. The V gene lost 0 bases and the J gene lost 5 bases, with 13 bases spanning the gap. The CDR3 DNA sequence: TGTGCCAGCAGCTTAGATCGGACAGCATGGTATGGCTACACCTTC. This sequence encodes CASSLDRTAWYGYTF.

The CDR3 nucleotides are TGTGCCAGCAGTCGTAGCGGGAGAAGGACCTACAATGAGCAGTTCTTC. Amino acids: CASSRSGRRTYNEQFF. The J gene is TRBJ2-1, the V gene TRBV5-4, with 9 positions matching TRBD2. CDR3 length equals 16 residues. The V gene end was trimmed by 5 bases and the J gene end by 2 bases; junction bases not matched to a gene: 8. Germline-derived CDR1 and CDR2 are SGHNT and YYREEE (reference sequence).

The chain has TRBV7-2 and TRBJ2-1, with 7 bases identical to TRBD2. The V and J ends lost 5 bases and 5 bases, in that order; junction bases with no gene match: 6. The length of the CDR3 is 14 residues. Germline V gene lookup returns CDR1 SGHTA and CDR2 FQGNSA. The CDR3 loop is CASSPRAGDNEQFF. Written as DNA, the CDR3 is TGTGCCAGCAGCCCCCGGGCGGGAGACAATGAGCAGTTCTTC. Full variable domain (rest looked up from reference TRBV7-2 and TRBJ2-1): GAGVSQSPSNKVTEKGKDVELRCDPISGHTALYWYRQSLGQGLEFLIYFQGNSAPDKSGLPSDRFSAERTGGSVSTLTIQRTQQEDSAVYLCASSPRAGDNEQFFGPGTRLTVL.